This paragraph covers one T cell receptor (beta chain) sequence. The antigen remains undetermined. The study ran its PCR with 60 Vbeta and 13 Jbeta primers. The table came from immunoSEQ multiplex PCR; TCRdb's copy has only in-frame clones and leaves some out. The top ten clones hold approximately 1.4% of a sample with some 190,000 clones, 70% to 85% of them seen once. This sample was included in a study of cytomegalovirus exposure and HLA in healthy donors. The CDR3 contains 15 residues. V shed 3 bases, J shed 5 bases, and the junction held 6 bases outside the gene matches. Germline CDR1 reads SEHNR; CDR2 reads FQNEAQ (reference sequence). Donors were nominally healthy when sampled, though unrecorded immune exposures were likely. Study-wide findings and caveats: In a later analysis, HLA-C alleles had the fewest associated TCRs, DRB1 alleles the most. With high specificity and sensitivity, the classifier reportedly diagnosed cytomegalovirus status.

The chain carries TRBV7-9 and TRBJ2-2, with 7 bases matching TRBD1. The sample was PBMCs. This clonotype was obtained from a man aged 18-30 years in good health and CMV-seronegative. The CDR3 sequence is CASSFSGGFTGELFF. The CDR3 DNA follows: TGTGCCAGCAGCTTCTCAGGGGGATTTACCGGGGAGCTGTTTTTT.